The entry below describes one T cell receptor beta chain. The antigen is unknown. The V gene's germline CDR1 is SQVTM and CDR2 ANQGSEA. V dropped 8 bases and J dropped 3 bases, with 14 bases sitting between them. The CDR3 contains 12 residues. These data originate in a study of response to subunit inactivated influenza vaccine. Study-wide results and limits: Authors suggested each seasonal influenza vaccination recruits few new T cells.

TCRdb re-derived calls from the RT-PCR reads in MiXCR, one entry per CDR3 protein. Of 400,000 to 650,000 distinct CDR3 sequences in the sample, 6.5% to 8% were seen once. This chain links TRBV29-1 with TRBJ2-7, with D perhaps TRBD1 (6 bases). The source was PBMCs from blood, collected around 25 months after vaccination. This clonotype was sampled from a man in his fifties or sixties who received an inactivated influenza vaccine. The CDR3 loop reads CSLERTDYEQYF. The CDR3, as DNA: TGCAGCTTAGAACGGACAGACTACGAGCAGTACTTC.